The entry below describes one T cell receptor (beta chain). The data stem from a study of blood T cell repertoires in COVID-19. Study background: Both acute and convalescent COVID-19 samples were obtained from the United States, Italy and Spain.

The CDR3 runs to 16 residues. The V and J ends lost 5 bases and 2 bases, in that order; junction bases with no gene match: 5. Germline assignment: CDR1 ENHRY and CDR2 SYGVKD. Original processing methods: Reference gene primer amplification gave nucleated cell count estimates. Method: immunoSEQ multiplex PCR; TCRdb's copy keeps in-frame clones and lacks some. Clone size and the V and J calls come from that table; the DNA yielded D and trimming. Among under 150,000 clones listed, 80% to 90% were seen once. The source of this sequence is a woman aged 55-70 years with COVID-19, enrolled during active disease. The sequencing sample was made of peripheral blood. V gene TRBV10-3 combines with J gene TRBJ1-4, with 10 bases aligning to TRBD1. The CDR3 DNA follows: TGTGCCATCAGTCGGACAGGGGGTGTGACTAATGAAAAACTGTTTTTT. Its protein is CAISRTGGVTNEKLFF.